This TCR beta chain was documented in a study of cytomegalovirus exposure and HLA in healthy donors. The PCR had 60 Vbeta and 13 Jbeta primers. The data were produced by immunoSEQ multiplex PCR, yet TCRdb's version contains in-frame clones alone and is incomplete. Of some 110,000 clones listed, approximately 80% are singletons. This CDR3 is built from 14 residues. CDR1 and CDR2 from the germline V gene are SGHTA and FQGNSA. J lost 2 bases, V lost 3 bases, and 3 bases had no gene match. The sequence derives from a man in his forties or fifties in good health and CMV-seropositive. This rearrangement joins TRBV7-2 to TRBJ1-2; 7 positions match TRBD1. The sequencing sample was made of PBMCs. The CDR3 protein is CASSFDRVNYGYTF. DNA for the CDR3: TGTGCCAGCAGCTTTGACAGGGTGAACTATGGCTACACCTTC.